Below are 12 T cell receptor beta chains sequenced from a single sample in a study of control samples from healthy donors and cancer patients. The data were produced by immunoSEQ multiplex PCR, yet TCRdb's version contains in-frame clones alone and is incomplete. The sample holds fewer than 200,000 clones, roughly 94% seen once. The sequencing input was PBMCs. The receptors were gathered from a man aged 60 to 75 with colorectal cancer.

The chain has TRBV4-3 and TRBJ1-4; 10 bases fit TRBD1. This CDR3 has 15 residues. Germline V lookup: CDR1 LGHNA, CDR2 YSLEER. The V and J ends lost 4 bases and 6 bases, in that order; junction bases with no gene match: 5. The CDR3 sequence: CASSRVGQGDEKLFF. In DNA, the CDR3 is TGCGCCAGCAGCCGAGTAGGACAGGGGGATGAAAAACTGTTTTTT.

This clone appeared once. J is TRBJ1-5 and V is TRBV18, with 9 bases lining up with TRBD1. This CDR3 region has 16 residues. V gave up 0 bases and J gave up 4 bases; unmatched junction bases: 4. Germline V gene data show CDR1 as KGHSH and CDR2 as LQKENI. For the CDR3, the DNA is TGTGCCAGCTCACCACCGGGACAGGGAGGGAATCAGCCCCAGCATTTT. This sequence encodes CASSPPGQGGNQPQHF.

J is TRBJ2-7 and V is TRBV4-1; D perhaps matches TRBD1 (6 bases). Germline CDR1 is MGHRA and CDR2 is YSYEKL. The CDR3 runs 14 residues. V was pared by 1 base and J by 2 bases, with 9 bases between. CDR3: CASSQVDRPYEQYF. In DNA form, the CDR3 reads TGCGCCAGCAGCCAAGTAGACAGGCCCTACGAGCAGTACTTC.

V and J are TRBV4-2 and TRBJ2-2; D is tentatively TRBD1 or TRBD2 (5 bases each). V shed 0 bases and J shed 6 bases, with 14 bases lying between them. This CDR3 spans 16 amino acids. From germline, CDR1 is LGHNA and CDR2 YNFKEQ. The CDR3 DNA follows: TGTGCCAGCAGCCAAGAAACGGGACCGCCCCCCGGGGAGCTGTTTTTT. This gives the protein CASSQETGPPPGELFF.

CDR3 bases: TGTGCCAGCAGCACGACTAGCGGGGGCTACAATGAGCAGTTCTTC. Amino acids: CASSTTSGGYNEQFF. This chain uses TRBV6-2 or TRBV6-3 with TRBJ2-1, with 12 bases fitting TRBD2. V lost 6 bases to trimming and J lost 3 bases; unmatched junction nucleotides: 3. The CDR3 runs 15 residues. Germline CDR1 is MNHEY and CDR2 is SVGEGT.

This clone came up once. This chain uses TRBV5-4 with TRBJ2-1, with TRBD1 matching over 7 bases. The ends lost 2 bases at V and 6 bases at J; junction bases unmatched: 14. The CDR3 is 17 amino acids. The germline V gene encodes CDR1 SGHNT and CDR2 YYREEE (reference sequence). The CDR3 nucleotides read TGTGCCAGCAGCTTTCCCTCGACAGGGATCGTCGGCAATGAGCAGTTCTTC. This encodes CASSFPSTGIVGNEQFF.

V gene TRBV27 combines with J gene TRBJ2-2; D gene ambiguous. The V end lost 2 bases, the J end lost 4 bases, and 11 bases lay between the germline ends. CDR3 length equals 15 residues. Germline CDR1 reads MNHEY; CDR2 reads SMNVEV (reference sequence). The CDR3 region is CASSLDPSVTGELFF. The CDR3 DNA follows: TGTGCCAGCAGTTTAGATCCATCAGTCACCGGGGAGCTGTTTTTT.

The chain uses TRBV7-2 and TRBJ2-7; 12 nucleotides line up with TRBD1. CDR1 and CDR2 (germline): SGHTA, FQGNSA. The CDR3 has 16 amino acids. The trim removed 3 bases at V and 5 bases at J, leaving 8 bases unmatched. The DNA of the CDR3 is TGTGCCAGCAGCTTTGGGGACAGGGGGCGCCAGAACGAGCAGTACTTC. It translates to CASSFGDRGRQNEQYF. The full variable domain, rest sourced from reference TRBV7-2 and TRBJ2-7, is GAGVSQSPSNKVTEKGKDVELRCDPISGHTALYWYRQSLGQGLEFLIYFQGNSAPDKSGLPSDRFSAERTGGSVSTLTIQRTQQEDSAVYLCASSFGDRGRQNEQYFGPGTRLTVT.

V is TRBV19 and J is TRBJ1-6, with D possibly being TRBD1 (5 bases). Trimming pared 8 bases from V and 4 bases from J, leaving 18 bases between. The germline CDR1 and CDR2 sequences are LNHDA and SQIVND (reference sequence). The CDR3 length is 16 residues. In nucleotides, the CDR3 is TGTGCCAGTGCCCGACAGACGGATACGTATAATTCACCCCTCCACTTT. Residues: CASARQTDTYNSPLHF.

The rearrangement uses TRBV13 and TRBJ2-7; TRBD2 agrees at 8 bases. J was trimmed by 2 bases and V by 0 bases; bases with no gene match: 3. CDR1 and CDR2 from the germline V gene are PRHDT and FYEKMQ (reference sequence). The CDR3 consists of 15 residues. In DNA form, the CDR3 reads TGTGCCAGCAGCTTAGGCAGCGGGGGAACCTACGAGCAGTACTTC. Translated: CASSLGSGGTYEQYF. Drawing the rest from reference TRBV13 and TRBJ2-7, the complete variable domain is AAGVIQSPRHLIKEKRETATLKCYPIPRHDTVYWYQQGPGQDPQFLISFYEKMQSDKGSIPDRFSAQQFSDYHSELNMSSLELGDSALYFCASSLGSGGTYEQYFGPGTRLTVT.

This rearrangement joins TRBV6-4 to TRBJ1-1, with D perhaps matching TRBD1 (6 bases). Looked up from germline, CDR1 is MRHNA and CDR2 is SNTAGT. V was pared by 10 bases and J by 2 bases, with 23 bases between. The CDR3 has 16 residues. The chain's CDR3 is CATRPSFGGANTEAFF. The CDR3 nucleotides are TGTGCCACGCGACCATCGTTTGGGGGGGCCAACACTGAAGCTTTCTTT.

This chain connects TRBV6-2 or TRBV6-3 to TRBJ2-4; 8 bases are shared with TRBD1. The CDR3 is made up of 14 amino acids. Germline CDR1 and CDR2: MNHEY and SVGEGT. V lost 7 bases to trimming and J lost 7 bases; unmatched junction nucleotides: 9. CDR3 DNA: TGTGCCAGCACCCCGGGGACAGGAGTTAACATTCAGTACTTC. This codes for CASTPGTGVNIQYF.